These 25 T cell receptor beta chains were all obtained from the same sample, sequenced in a study of shared clonotypes between healthy human individuals. Data came from immunoSEQ multiplex PCR; TCRdb stores just in-frame clones and leaves some out. The table includes over 750,000 clones, just over 95% detected once. The naive CD8 subset, CD45RO-negative cells positively selected for CCR7, excluded terminally differentiated effector memory CD45RA+ cells. The material sequenced was naive CD8+ T cells sorted from blood. These receptors were collected from a man aged 25 to 40 in good health.

This clone was observed a single time. The chain couples TRBV28 to TRBJ2-7, with D hard to call. Germline lookup yields CDR1 MDHEN and CDR2 SYDVKM. The CDR3 loop spans 12 amino acids. Trimming shortened V by 1 base and J by 6 bases, and 7 bases separated the two germline ends. The CDR3 coding sequence is TGTGCCAGCAGTTTATCGCGATTCGAGCAGTACTTC. Its protein product is CASSLSRFEQYF.

The genes are TRBV9 and TRBJ2-1, with 7 bases lining up with TRBD2. The CDR3 is 14 amino acids. V lost 1 base and J lost 5; bases outside the gene matches: 3. Germline values: CDR1 SGDLS, CDR2 YYNGEE. The CDR3 reads CASSVSRENNEQFF. The CDR3 region has the DNA TGTGCCAGCAGCGTATCGCGGGAGAACAATGAGCAGTTCTTC.

This rearrangement joins TRBV6-6 to TRBJ2-1, with TRBD1 identical over 10 bases. Germline assignment: CDR1 MNHNY and CDR2 SVGAGI (reference sequence). V trimming: 6 bases; J trimming: 3 bases; junction bases outside the gene matches: 8. This CDR3 is 16 amino acids long. CDR3 amino acids: CASSAQGQGHYNEQFF. CDR3 DNA sequence: TGTGCCAGCAGCGCTCAGGGACAGGGGCACTACAATGAGCAGTTCTTC.

The chain carries TRBV11-2 and TRBJ2-4, with TRBD1 as a possible D gene (6 bases). The CDR3 extends over 13 amino acids. V lost 2 bases to trimming and J lost 9 bases, with 11 bases between them. The V gene's germline CDR1 is SGHAT and CDR2 FQNNGV. The CDR3 region has the DNA TGTGCCAGCAGCTTATGGGACACGTCCATTCAGTACTTC. Translating it yields CASSLWDTSIQYF.

This clone appeared once. This chain connects TRBV27 to TRBJ2-7; D may be TRBD2 (6 bases). The CDR3 consists of 18 residues. Germline V gene data show CDR1 as MNHEY and CDR2 as SMNVEV (reference sequence). V was clipped by 7 bases and J by 7 bases, with 32 bases between them. The CDR3 loop reads CASTPAPLVGGVTREQYF. Written as DNA, the CDR3 is TGTGCCAGCACCCCGGCGCCTCTGGTTGGCGGGGTCACGCGGGAGCAGTACTTC.

The J gene is TRBJ2-5, the V gene TRBV7-2; no firm D call. Germline assignment: CDR1 SGHTA and CDR2 FQGNSA. This CDR3 is 15 amino acids long. The V end lost 1 base, the J end lost 2 bases, and 11 bases lay between the germline ends. CDR3 region: CASSLVGGPQETQYF. The CDR3 region has the DNA TGTGCCAGCAGCTTAGTAGGCGGACCTCAAGAGACCCAGTACTTC.

This chain uses TRBV2 with TRBJ1-2; D possibly corresponds to TRBD1 (6 bases). The CDR3 loop spans 16 amino acids. Germline assignment: CDR1 SNHLY and CDR2 FYNNEI. V was cut by 5 bases and J by 0 bases, with 16 bases left in between. CDR3: CASSSGAGRTNYGYTF. The CDR3 DNA reads as TGTGCCAGCAGTTCAGGGGCAGGGAGGACTAACTATGGCTACACCTTC. Based on the CDR3 plus reference TRBV2 and TRBJ1-2, the full variable domain is EPEVTQTPSHQVTQMGQEVILRCVPISNHLYFYWYRQILGQKVEFLVSFYNNEISEKSEIFDDQFSVERPDGSNFTLKIRSTKLEDSAMYFCASSSGAGRTNYGYTFGSGTRLTVV.

The chain is built from TRBV7-6 and TRBJ2-1, with 7 bases identical to TRBD2. CDR1 is SGHVS, CDR2 FNYEAQ, per germline. The CDR3 length is 16 residues. Losses at the gene ends were 4 bases for V and 0 bases for J; bases not matched to a gene: 6. The CDR3 nucleotides are TGTGCCAGCAGCTCCATAGCGGGTAGCTCCTACAATGAGCAGTTCTTC. Its protein product is CASSSIAGSSYNEQFF.

Details on this clone: At one end, the junction sequence differs from germline, possibly due to a read error. This chain uses TRBV10-1 with TRBJ2-7; 7 bases agree with TRBD2. This CDR3 has 18 residues. In germline, CDR1 is WNHNN, CDR2 SYGVQD (reference sequence). CDR3 in DNA: TGCGCTAGCAGTAGGGACGGAGGGATAGCGGGTGAATCCTACGAGCAGTACTTC. It is translated as CASSRDGGIAGESYEQYF.

The rearrangement links TRBV7-9 to TRBJ1-3, with D perhaps TRBD1 (5 bases). Germline CDR1 reads SEHNR; CDR2 reads FQNEAQ (reference sequence). Trimming cost V 0 bases and J 4 bases, with 16 bases left between them. This CDR3 contains 17 residues. CDR3 region: CASSLALLGLPGNTIYF. The CDR3 DNA reads as TGTGCCAGCAGCTTAGCGCTACTGGGGCTACCGGGAAACACCATATATTTT.

This chain uses TRBV4-1 with TRBJ1-4; TRBD1 matches at 9 bases. Trimming at V came to 4 bases and at J to 6 bases, leaving 6 bases not matched to a gene. Looked up from germline, CDR1 is MGHRA and CDR2 is YSYEKL. The CDR3 totals 15 residues. CDR3 sequence: CASSPGTGWDEKLFF. Written as DNA, the CDR3 is TGCGCCAGCAGCCCTGGGACAGGGTGGGATGAAAAACTGTTTTTT.

The chain has TRBV19 and TRBJ2-3; D unclear. CDR1 LNHDA and CDR2 SQIVND come from the germline V gene (reference sequence). This CDR3 has 14 residues. The V end was cut by 5 bases, the J end by 4 bases, with 13 bases between. The CDR3 DNA follows: TGTGCCAGTAGTGTCATGGGCACAGCAGATACGCAGTATTTT. Translation gives CASSVMGTADTQYF. Combining the CDR3 with reference TRBV19 and TRBJ2-3 gives the whole variable domain DGGITQSPKYLFRKEGQNVTLSCEQNLNHDAMYWYRQDPGQGLRLIYYSQIVNDFQKGDIAEGYSVSREKKESFPLTVTSAQKNPTAFYLCASSVMGTADTQYFGPGTRLTVL.

A word on this clone: It is likely a read error: a sequence one base away is far more abundant. Other DNA sequences in this specimen translate into the identical CDR3. V is TRBV27 and J is TRBJ2-7, with D possibly matching TRBD1 (5 bases). The CDR3 spans 12 residues. Looked up from germline, CDR1 is MNHEY and CDR2 is SMNVEV (reference sequence). Between the trimmed V and J ends, which lost 3 bases and 5 bases, there was a span of 8 bases. DNA of the CDR3: TGTGCCAGCAGTTTGTTAGGGGACGAGCAGTACTTC. This gives the protein CASSLLGDEQYF.

This chain links TRBV7-8 with TRBJ2-7, with D possibly being TRBD2 (5 bases). Trimming left V 6 bases short and J 0 bases short, with 9 bases between. This CDR3 is built from 13 residues. The V gene's germline CDR1 is SGHVS and CDR2 FQNEAQ. CDR3 nucleotides: TGTGCCAGCAGGATGGGGAGCTCCTACGAGCAGTACTTC. It codes for CASRMGSSYEQYF.

The chain combines TRBV12-5 with TRBJ1-1; 9 bases are a match to TRBD1. This CDR3 has 16 amino acids. V was clipped by 0 bases and J by 3 bases; unmatched bases: 5. CDR1 is LGHNT and CDR2 is FRNRAP in the germline V gene. CDR3 sequence reads: CASGLVSGQGYTEAFF. Written as DNA, the CDR3 is TGTGCTAGTGGTTTGGTAAGCGGACAGGGGTACACTGAAGCTTTCTTT.

The rearrangement links TRBV10-3 to TRBJ2-1, with D perhaps TRBD1 (8 bases). The CDR3 totals 16 residues. The V end was cut by 4 bases, the J end by 7 bases, with 20 bases between. The germline V gene has CDR1 ENHRY and CDR2 SYGVKD. The CDR3 sequence: CAISAGQGGLPNEQFF. In DNA, the CDR3 is TGTGCCATCAGTGCCGGACAGGGAGGGCTACCTAATGAGCAGTTCTTC.

This rearrangement joins TRBV27 to TRBJ2-1; 9 bases align to TRBD1. With 7 bases clipped from V and 8 bases from J, the junction kept 15 bases outside the gene matches. The CDR3 has 16 residues. Germline V gene lookup returns CDR1 MNHEY and CDR2 SMNVEV (reference sequence). The CDR3 reads CASNLTPGTGLHEQFF. The CDR3 nucleotides read TGTGCCAGCAACCTTACTCCAGGGACAGGGCTCCATGAGCAGTTCTTC.

J is TRBJ2-7 and V is TRBV11-1, with 9 bases that match TRBD1. V shed 5 bases, J shed 3 bases, and the junction held 5 bases outside the gene matches. The V gene's germline CDR1 is SGHAT and CDR2 FQDESV (reference sequence). The CDR3 is 14 amino acids. The CDR3 sequence is CASSQTGGGYEQYF. In DNA, the CDR3 is TGTGCCAGCAGCCAAACAGGGGGCGGCTACGAGCAGTACTTC.

V gene TRBV7-9 combines with J gene TRBJ2-1; 10 bases agree with TRBD1. CDR1 SEHNR and CDR2 FQNEAQ come from the germline V gene (reference sequence). The CDR3 length is 13 residues. V lost 4 bases, J lost 9 bases, and 3 bases stayed unmatched. CDR3 residues: CASSSTGGGEQFF. CDR3 nucleotide sequence: TGTGCCAGCAGCTCGACAGGGGGCGGTGAGCAGTTCTTC.

The chain combines TRBV7-3 with TRBJ2-7; TRBD2 aligns across 10 bases. In germline, CDR1 is SGHTA, CDR2 FQGTGA. The CDR3 has 13 amino acids. The ends lost 5 bases at V and 6 bases at J; junction bases unmatched: 4. CDR3 sequence reads: CASSPSGSSEQYF. In nucleotides, the CDR3 is TGTGCCAGCAGCCCTAGCGGGAGCTCCGAGCAGTACTTC.

The V gene is TRBV6-6, the J gene TRBJ1-4; no firm D call. The germline gives CDR1 MNHNY, CDR2 SVGAGI (reference sequence). V lost 6 bases and J 8 bases, leaving 16 bases between the germline ends. The CDR3 covers 14 residues. The CDR3 nucleotides read TGTGCCAGCAGCCTTGAGTCTTTTGGGGAAAAACTGTTTTTT. This codes for CASSLESFGEKLFF.

About this clone itself: This may come from a read error, since a much larger clone is one base off. Other DNA sequences in the sample encode the same CDR3. The chain carries TRBV11-2 and TRBJ2-7, with unresolved D. This CDR3 comprises 12 residues. The V end lost 1 base, the J end lost 0 bases, and 1 base lay between the germline ends. Germline V lookup: CDR1 SGHAT, CDR2 FQNNGV. The DNA of the CDR3 is TGTGCCAGCAGCTTAGGCTCCTACGAGCAGTACTTC. Translating gives CASSLGSYEQYF. Supplemented by reference TRBV11-2 and TRBJ2-7, the full variable domain reads EAGVAQSPRYKIIEKRQSVAFWCNPISGHATLYWYQQILGQGPKLLIQFQNNGVVDDSQLPKDRFSAERLKGVDSTLKIQPAKLEDSAVYLCASSLGSYEQYFGPGTRLTVT.

This clone was detected only once. The chain recombines TRBV30 with TRBJ2-7, with D perhaps matching TRBD2 (5 bases). The CDR3 has 11 residues. Trimming removed 3 bases at V and 3 bases at J, with 6 bases between. Germline CDR1 GTSNPN, CDR2 SVGIG (reference sequence). Here the CDR3 DNA reads TGTGCCTGGAGCGGGATCTACGAGCAGTACTTC. Encoded protein: CAWSGIYEQYF.

This chain connects TRBV28 to TRBJ2-7; tentative D call: TRBD2 (7 bases). This CDR3 has 14 residues. V was shortened by 6 bases and J by 2 bases, with 14 bases between the two germline ends. Germline values: CDR1 MDHEN, CDR2 SYDVKM. The CDR3 DNA reads TGTGCCAGCAGGCCCGCCGGGGGGCCCTACGAGCAGTACTTC. Protein: CASRPAGGPYEQYF.

The rearrangement links TRBV7-8 to TRBJ1-5; D is uncertain. V lost 0 bases, J lost 4 bases, and 7 bases lay in between. The CDR3 spans 14 residues. Germline V lookup: CDR1 SGHVS, CDR2 FQNEAQ. The CDR3 sequence is CASSLADQNQPQHF. The CDR3 DNA reads as TGTGCCAGCAGCTTAGCAGATCAGAATCAGCCCCAGCATTTT.